These T cell receptor beta chains were read from a single sample in a study of OX40 agonist ivuxolimab in advanced cancers. Method: immunoSEQ multiplex PCR; TCRdb's copy keeps in-frame clones and lacks some. The profile shows fewer than 65,000 clones, about 85% of them singletons. This specimen was CD4+ or CD8+ T cells sorted from blood, taken in a trial of the OX40 agonist ivuxolimab. The receptors here all came from an adult with an advanced solid tumor such as melanoma, head and neck, liver or kidney cancer. The CDR3 runs from the conserved cysteine through the conserved F or W. D genes are given only for firm matches. Not all rows give a size; the values are once, few, many and, for expanded clones, a class.

clone_size d_call j_call v_call cdr3_nt cdr3_aa
. TRBD1 TRBJ1-2 TRBV4-3 TGCGCCAGCAGCCGTCGCGCAGGGGGCGACTATGGCTACACCTTC CASSRRAGGDYGYTF
. . TRBJ2-3 TRBV30 TGTGCCTGGAGTCCAGGCACAGATACGCAGTATTTT CAWSPGTDTQYF
. . TRBJ1-5 TRBV10-3 TGTGCCATCAGTGAGGGACAGAGTAGCAATCAGCCCCAGCATTTT CAISEGQSSNQPQHF
. . TRBJ1-6 TRBV11-2 TGTGCCAGCAGCTCGCTCAGGGGCCTCAATTCACCCCTCCACTTT CASSSLRGLNSPLHF
. . TRBJ1-1 TRBV6-5 TGTGCCAGCAGTTGGGGACAAGCCACTGAAGCTTTCTTT CASSWGQATEAFF
. TRBD1 TRBJ1-6 TRBV5-4 TGTGCCAGCAGCTTACAGGGGCTTAATTCACCCCTCCACTTT CASSLQGLNSPLHF
once . TRBJ1-2 TRBV6-6 TGTGCCAGCAGTTACCAGGCAGAGCTCGACTATGGCTACACCTTC CASSYQAELDYGYTF
. TRBD1 TRBJ1-1 TRBV27 TGTGCCAGCAGTAGAAAGGGACAGGGTCGGGGGAACACTGAAGCTTTCTTT CASSRKGQGRGNTEAFF
. . TRBJ2-6 TRBV7-2 TGTGCCAGCAGCGTTGGAGGGGCCAACGTCCTGACTTTC CASSVGGANVLTF
. TRBD2 TRBJ2-1 TRBV11-2 TGTGCCAGCAGGGCGGGGGGGGCGCTGAGAAATGAGCAGTTCTTC CASRAGGALRNEQFF
. . TRBJ2-6 TRBV7-2 TGTGCCAGCAGCTTAGGGCAGGGAAACTCTGGGGCCAACGTCCTGACTTTC CASSLGQGNSGANVLTF
. TRBD1 TRBJ2-7 TRBV19 TGTGCCAGTTGCGGACAGGGTCCCGAGCAGTACTTC CASCGQGPEQYF
. . TRBJ2-3 TRBV7-9 TGTGCCAGCAGCGAAGGGGCGGGGGCCACAGATACGCAGTATTTT CASSEGAGATDTQYF
. . TRBJ2-5 TRBV5-1 TGCGCCAGCAGTGGGGGGTTGGAGACCCAGTACTTC CASSGGLETQYF
. . TRBJ2-2 TRBV10-3 TGTGCCGCCGGTGAGGACACCGGGGAGCTGTTTTTT CAAGEDTGELFF
. . TRBJ1-1 TRBV5-1 TGCGCCAGCAGCCTCTCTGCGGCGAACACTGAAGCTTTCTTT CASSLSAANTEAFF
. . TRBJ1-5 TRBV5-8 TGTGCCAGCAGCTTGGGGTCAGGCGATAATCAGCCCCAGCATTTT CASSLGSGDNQPQHF
. . TRBJ2-5 TRBV14 TGTGCCAGCAGCCAAGAGACAGGTGCAAAGGGGACCCAGTACTTC CASSQETGAKGTQYF
. TRBD2 TRBJ2-1 TRBV5-1 TGCGCCAGCCTAGCGGATTCCTACAATGAGCAGTTCTTC CASLADSYNEQFF
. . TRBJ1-2 TRBV7-8 TGTGCCAGCAGCCTCAGGGAGGTTGATGGCTACACCTTC CASSLREVDGYTF
. . TRBJ1-3 TRBV6-5 TGTGCCAGCAGTGGTTGGGGCCCTGAGGAGTCCACCATATATTTT CASSGWGPEESTIYF